This T cell receptor (beta chain) was retrieved from a study of CD8 T cells in ankylosing spondylitis. Germline V CDR1 and CDR2: DFQATT, SNEGSKA (reference sequence). Deletions cut 4 bases from V and 3 bases from J, with 8 bases between. This CDR3 comprises 12 residues. This clonotype turned up a few times. Each CDR3 protein gets one entry after TCRdb re-called the 5' RACE reads with MiXCR. Of 250,000 or so distinct CDR3 sequences in the sample, approximately 24% are singletons; the top ten hold roughly 0.67%. Sequencing was carried out using blood, either unsorted or a sorted T cell fraction (not recorded which). The source of this sequence is a male donor with ankylosing spondylitis or in good health (not recorded which). This rearrangement joins TRBV20-1 to TRBJ2-3; no reliable D call. CDR3 region: CSANSETDTQYF. The CDR3 region has the DNA TGCAGTGCTAACAGCGAAACAGATACGCAGTATTTT.